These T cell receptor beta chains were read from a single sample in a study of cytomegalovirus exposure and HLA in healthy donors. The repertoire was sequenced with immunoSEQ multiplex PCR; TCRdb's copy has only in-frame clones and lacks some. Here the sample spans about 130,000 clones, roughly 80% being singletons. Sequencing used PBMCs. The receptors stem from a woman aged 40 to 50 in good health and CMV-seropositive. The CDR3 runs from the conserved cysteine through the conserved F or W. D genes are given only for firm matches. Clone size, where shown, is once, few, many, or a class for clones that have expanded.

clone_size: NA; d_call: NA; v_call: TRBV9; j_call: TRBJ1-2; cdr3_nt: TGTGCCAGCAGCCCCCGGGACACTTTTAACTATGGCTACACCTTC; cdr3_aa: CASSPRDTFNYGYTF
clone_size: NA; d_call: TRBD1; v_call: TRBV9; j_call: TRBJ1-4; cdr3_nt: TGTGCCAGCTCCCCGGGGACAGGGAATGAAAAACTGTTTTTT; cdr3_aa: CASSPGTGNEKLFF
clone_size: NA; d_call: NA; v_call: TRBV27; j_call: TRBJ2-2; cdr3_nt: TGTGCCTCTCCTAGGACAGTCTCTACCGGGGAGCTGTTTTTT; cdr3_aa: CASPRTVSTGELFF
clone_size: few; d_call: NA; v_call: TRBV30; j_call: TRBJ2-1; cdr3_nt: TGTGCCTGGAGTGTGATCGGGGGCAATGAGCAGTTCTTC; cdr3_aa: CAWSVIGGNEQFF
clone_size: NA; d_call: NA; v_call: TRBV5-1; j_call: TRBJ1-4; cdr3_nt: TGCGCCAGCAGCTCCGAACCTCGGCGGGCTAATGAAAAACTGTTTTTT; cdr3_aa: CASSSEPRRANEKLFF
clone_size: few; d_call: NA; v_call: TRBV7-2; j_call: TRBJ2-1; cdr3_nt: TGTGCCAGCAGCTTAGTACAATCTAGGCGGGGATACAATGAGCAGTTCTTC; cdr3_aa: CASSLVQSRRGYNEQFF
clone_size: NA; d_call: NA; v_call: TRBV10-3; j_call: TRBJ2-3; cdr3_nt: TGTGCCATCAGTGAGTTAGGTTCGACTTCAGATACGCAGTATTTT; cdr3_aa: CAISELGSTSDTQYF
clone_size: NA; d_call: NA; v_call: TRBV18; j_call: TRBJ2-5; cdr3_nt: TGTGCCAGCTCACCAACGGGTCGAGAGACCCAGTACTTC; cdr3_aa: CASSPTGRETQYF
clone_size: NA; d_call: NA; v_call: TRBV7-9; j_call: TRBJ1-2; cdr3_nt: TGTGCCAGCAGCTCTGGTGAATCTTTACGGGGCTACACCTTC; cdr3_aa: CASSSGESLRGYTF
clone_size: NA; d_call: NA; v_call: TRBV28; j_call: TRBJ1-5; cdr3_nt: TGTGCCAGCAGTCGTAAGTGGGGTTCAGGGCAGCCCCAGCATTTT; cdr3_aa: CASSRKWGSGQPQHF
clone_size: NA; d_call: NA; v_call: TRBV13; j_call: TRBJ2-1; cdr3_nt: TGTGCCAGCAGCTTTCTCGGGAAACCTCAGTTCTTC; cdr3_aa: CASSFLGKPQFF
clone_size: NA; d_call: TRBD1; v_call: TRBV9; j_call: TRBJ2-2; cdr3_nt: TGTGCCAGCAGCGTACCCCGGACAGGGGGCGATATCGGGGAGCTGTTTTTT; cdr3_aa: CASSVPRTGGDIGELFF
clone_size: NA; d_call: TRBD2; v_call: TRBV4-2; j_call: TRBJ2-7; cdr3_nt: TGTGCCAGCAGCCTGTGGGGACTAGCGGACTCCTACGAGCAGTACTTC; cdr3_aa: CASSLWGLADSYEQYF
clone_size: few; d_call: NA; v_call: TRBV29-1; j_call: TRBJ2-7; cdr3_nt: TGCAGCGTTGGGGGGCAGGCCTACGAGCAGTACTTC; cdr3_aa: CSVGGQAYEQYF
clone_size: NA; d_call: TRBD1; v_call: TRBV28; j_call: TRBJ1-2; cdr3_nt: TGTGCCATCGAGGACAGGGCCAACTATGGCTACACCTTC; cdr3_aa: CAIEDRANYGYTF
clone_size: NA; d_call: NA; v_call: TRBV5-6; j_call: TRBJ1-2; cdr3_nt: TGTGCCAGCAGCTCCGCGGGGGGGGATGGCTACACCTTC; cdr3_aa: CASSSAGGDGYTF
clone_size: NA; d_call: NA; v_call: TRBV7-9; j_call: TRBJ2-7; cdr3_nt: TGTGCCAGCAGCTTAGCCCGGACAGCTAGCTACGAGCAGTACTTC; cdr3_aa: CASSLARTASYEQYF
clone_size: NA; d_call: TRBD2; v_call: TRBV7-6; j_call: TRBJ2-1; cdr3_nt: TGTGCCAGCAGCTTAAATGCGGGAGGGCCCAACAATGAGCAGTTCTTC; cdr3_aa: CASSLNAGGPNNEQFF
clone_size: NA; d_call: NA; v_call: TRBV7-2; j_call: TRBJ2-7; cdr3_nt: TGTGCCAGCAGCTTTGCAACAGGATATGGCGAGCAGTACTTC; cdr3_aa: CASSFATGYGEQYF
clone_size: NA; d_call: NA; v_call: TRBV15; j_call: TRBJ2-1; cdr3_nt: TGTGCCACCAGCAGAGATTTTTACGGGACCTACAATGAGCAGTTCTTC; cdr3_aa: CATSRDFYGTYNEQFF
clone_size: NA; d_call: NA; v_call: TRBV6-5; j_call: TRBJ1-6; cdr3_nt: TGTGCCAGTGTGGCGGTTATGGGTTCACCCCTCCACTTT; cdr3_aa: CASVAVMGSPLHF
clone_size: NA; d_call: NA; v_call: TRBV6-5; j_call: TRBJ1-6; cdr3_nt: TGTGCCAGCAGTTATGACAGCGGGGGGGGTTCACCCCTCCACTTT; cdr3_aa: CASSYDSGGGSPLHF
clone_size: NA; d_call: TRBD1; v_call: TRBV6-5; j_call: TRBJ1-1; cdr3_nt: TGTGCCAGCAGTTACAGCGGACAGGTCCCTGAAGCTTTCTTT; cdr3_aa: CASSYSGQVPEAFF
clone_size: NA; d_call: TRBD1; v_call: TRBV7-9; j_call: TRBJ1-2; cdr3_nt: TGTGCCAGCAGCTCCAGGGACAGGGAAGGGGGCGGCTACACCTTC; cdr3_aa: CASSSRDREGGGYTF
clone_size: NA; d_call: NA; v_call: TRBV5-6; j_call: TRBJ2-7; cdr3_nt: TGTGCCAGCAGCTCCCTAGCGCACTACGAGCAGTACTTC; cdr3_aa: CASSSLAHYEQYF
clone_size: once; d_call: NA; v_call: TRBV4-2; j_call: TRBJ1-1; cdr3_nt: TGTGCCAGCAGCTTAGACTTAAGAAACACTGAAGCTTTCTTT; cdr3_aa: CASSLDLRNTEAFF